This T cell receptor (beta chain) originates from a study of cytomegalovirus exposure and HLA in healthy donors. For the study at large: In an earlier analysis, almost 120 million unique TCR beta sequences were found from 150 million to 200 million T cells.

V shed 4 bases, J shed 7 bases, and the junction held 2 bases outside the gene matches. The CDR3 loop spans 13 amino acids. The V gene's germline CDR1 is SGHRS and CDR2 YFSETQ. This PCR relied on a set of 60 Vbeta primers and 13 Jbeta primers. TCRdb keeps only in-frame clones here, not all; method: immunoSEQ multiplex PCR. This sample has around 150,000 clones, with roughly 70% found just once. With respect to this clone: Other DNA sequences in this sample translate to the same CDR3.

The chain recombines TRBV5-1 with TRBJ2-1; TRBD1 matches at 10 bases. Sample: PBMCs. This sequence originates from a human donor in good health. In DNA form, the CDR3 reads TGCGCCAGCAGCCCGGACAGGGGGAATGAGCAGTTCTTC. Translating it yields CASSPDRGNEQFF.